This T cell receptor (beta chain) derives from a study of blood T cell repertoires in COVID-19 (dated by TCRdb to about 2020). About the study as a whole: The collaborator samples originated in the United States, Italy and Spain and spanned the acute and convalescent phases of COVID-19. The prospective study material was composed of cDNA or gDNA derived from T cells, B-cell-depleted T cells, or PBMCs. Deeply sampled blood TCRbeta repertoires from subjects exposed to, actively infected with, or recovered from COVID-19 were included in the dataset. A freely available public database, intended as a resource for researchers studying the immune response to SARS-CoV-2, is where the repertoires were released. Samples came from the ongoing ImmuneRACE study (first 160 participants) plus 1,254 subjects from 6 global collaborators. The sample metadata nearly always contained a de-identified subject ID, COVID-19 status, age in years and sex. HLA class I and class II types, where available, came from metadata supplied by the sample provider rather than from assay-based typing. Broader findings and caveats from the paper: Clinical and demographic metadata were provided uncurated, with the amount varying by source and participant.

Points on this clone: It has no known antigen specificity. Base qualities were left out, and no much larger clone turns up one base away.

TCRbeta CDR3 regions were amplified from genomic DNA by means of the immunoSEQ Assay, a bias-controlled multiplex PCR. The paper's data handling went like this. The number of nucleated cells in each sample was estimated from the amplification of reference gene primers within the assay. To quantify the absolute abundance of each unique TCRbeta CDR3 rearrangement, sequence reads were collapsed and filtered. For each sample, productive Simpson clonality was calculated as the square root of Simpson's diversity index across productive rearrangements. TCRdb re-hosts the immuneACCESS table, in-frame sequences only. Its copies lack some clones; in the studies checked, an unresolved V gene accounts for under half of them, and the cause for the rest is not known. V, J and clone size reflect that table, while D and trimming were determined from the DNA. A total of about 150,000 clones appear in this sample, around three quarters of them only once. The ten most abundant clones make up 4% to 4.5% of the sample.

Each collaborating institution followed its own protocols to collect whole blood in K2EDTA tubes. For TCRbeta analysis, collaborators shipped samples in one of three forms: frozen whole blood, isolated PBMCs, or DNA extracted from either of those sample types. V was cut back by 5 bases and J by 1 base, leaving a gap of 11 bases between them. CDR1 and CDR2 are drawn from the germline V gene: WSHSY, SAAADI. CDR3 length: 15 amino acids, cysteine to phenylalanine. Solely the CDR3 DNA is kept, with 45 bases framed from the first base. The chain is made from TRBV10-2 and TRBJ2-2, with a weak D call of TRBD2 (5 bases match). Sample: peripheral blood. This TCR derives from a man aged 60 to 75 with acute or convalescent COVID-19. The nucleotide sequence reads TGCGCCAGCAGTCTTTCCGGGGTGAACACCGGGGAGCTGTTTTTT. It translates as CASSLSGVNTGELFF.